The sequence of this TCR beta chain was determined in a study of cytomegalovirus exposure and HLA in healthy donors. General study results and limits: For most subjects, TCR beta sequences were reported to predict HLA-A and HLA-B alleles with accuracy. Sequence variants that were highly shared formed a cluster that was likely a sequencing artifact.

Vbeta (60) and Jbeta (13) primers were used in the PCR. Clones were read by immunoSEQ multiplex PCR, and TCRdb kept only the in-frame ones, dropping some. Here the sample spans over 150,000 clones, roughly 85% being singletons. Comment on this clone: Its specificity is not known.

The V end was cut by 4 bases, the J end by 0 bases, with 10 bases between. Germline V lookup: CDR1 MNHEY, CDR2 SMNVEV (reference sequence). The CDR3 runs to 14 residues. The TCR comes from a woman under 40 in good health and CMV-seronegative. The V call is TRBV27, the J call TRBJ2-7; D remains unclear. The specimen sequenced was PBMCs. The CDR3 DNA sequence: TGTGCCAGCAGTTGGAGCAAAAGCTCCTACGAGCAGTACTTC. Its protein product is CASSWSKSSYEQYF.